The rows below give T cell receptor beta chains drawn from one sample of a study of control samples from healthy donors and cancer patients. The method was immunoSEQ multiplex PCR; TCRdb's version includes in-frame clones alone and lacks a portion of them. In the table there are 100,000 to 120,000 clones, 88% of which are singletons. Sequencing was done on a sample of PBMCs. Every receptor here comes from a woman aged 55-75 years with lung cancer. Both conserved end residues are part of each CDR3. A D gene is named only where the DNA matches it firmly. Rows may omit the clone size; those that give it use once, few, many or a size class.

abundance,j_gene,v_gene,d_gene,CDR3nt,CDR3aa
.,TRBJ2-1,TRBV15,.,TGTGCCACCAGCAGAGATTGGGAACAGGTCTACAATGAGCAGTTCTTC,CATSRDWEQVYNEQFF
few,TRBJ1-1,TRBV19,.,TGTGCCAGCCAAGCAAAAACCGGGACGGCGAACACTGAAGCTTTCTTT,CASQAKTGTANTEAFF
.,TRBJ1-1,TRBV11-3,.,TGTGCCAGCAGCTTGGAGGTGAACACTGAAGCTTTCTTT,CASSLEVNTEAFF
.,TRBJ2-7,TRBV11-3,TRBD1,TGTGCCAGCAGCTCGACAGGGTTCTCCTACGAGCAGTACTTC,CASSSTGFSYEQYF
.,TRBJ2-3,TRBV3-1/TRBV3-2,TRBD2,TGTGCCAGCAGCCGGGGACTAGCGGGAGGGTCGCCTAGCACAGATACGCAGTATTTT,CASSRGLAGGSPSTDTQYF
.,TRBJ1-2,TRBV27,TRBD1,TGTGCCGGCAGTTCCTCTGTGGGACAGGCTAACTATGGCTACACCTTC,CAGSSSVGQANYGYTF
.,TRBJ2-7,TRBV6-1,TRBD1,TGTGCCAGCAGTGAACCCGGGACAGGAACCTACGAGCAGTACTTC,CASSEPGTGTYEQYF
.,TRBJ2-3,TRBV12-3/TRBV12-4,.,TGTGCCAGCAGTTTAGCGCTCAGGGAAACGCAGTATTTT,CASSLALRETQYF
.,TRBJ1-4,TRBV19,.,TGTGCCAGCATGAAACAGGGAAATGAAAAACTGTTTTTT,CASMKQGNEKLFF
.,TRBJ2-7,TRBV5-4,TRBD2,TGTGCCAGCAGCTTGGAGCCTAGCGGGAGGGCCCACGAGCAGTACTTC,CASSLEPSGRAHEQYF
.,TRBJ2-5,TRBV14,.,TGTGCCAGCAGCCAAGGTCCTTCGGTAGTGGGAGAGACCCAGTACTTC,CASSQGPSVVGETQYF
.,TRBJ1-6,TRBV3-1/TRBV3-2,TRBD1,TGTGCCAGCAGCCTGGGACAGGGTAATTCACCCCTCCACTTT,CASSLGQGNSPLHF
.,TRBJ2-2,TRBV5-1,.,TGCGCCAGCAGACTAACAGGGTACACCGGGGAGCTGTTTTTT,CASRLTGYTGELFF
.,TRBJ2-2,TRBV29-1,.,TGCAGCGTATACTTGCAGGGGAACACCGGGGAGCTGTTTTTT,CSVYLQGNTGELFF
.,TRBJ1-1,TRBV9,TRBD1,TGTGCCAGCAGCGGTGGGACAGGGAGGACTGAAGCTTTCTTT,CASSGGTGRTEAFF
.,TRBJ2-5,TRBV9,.,TGTGCCAGCAGCGTAGGTGGGGTGGTGAAAGAGACCCAGTACTTC,CASSVGGVVKETQYF
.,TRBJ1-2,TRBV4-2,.,TGTGCCAGCAGCCAAGAACGGGACGCCAACGGCAACTATGGCTACACCTTC,CASSQERDANGNYGYTF
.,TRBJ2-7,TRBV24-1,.,TGTGCCACCGGAGACGGGGATCTCTACGAGCAGTACTTC,CATGDGDLYEQYF
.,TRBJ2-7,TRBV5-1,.,TGCGCCAGCAGCCCCGGGGGAAGGGAGCAGTACTTC,CASSPGGREQYF
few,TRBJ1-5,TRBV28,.,TGTGCCAGCAGTTTACAAGCGGGCAATCAGCCCCAGCATTTT,CASSLQAGNQPQHF
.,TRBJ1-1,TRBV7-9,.,TGTGCCAGCAGCCCACAGAGTTGGAACACTGAAGCTTTCTTT,CASSPQSWNTEAFF
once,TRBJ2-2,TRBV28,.,TGTGCCAGCAGTCCGGACTCTCTCCTAACCGGGGAGCTGTTTTTT,CASSPDSLLTGELFF
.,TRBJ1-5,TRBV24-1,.,TGTGCCACCAGTGGGTCAGGGGTTGGTCATCAGCCCCAGCATTTT,CATSGSGVGHQPQHF
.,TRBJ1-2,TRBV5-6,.,TGTGCCAGCACCCCGATCCGGAAGGACTATGGCTACACCTTC,CASTPIRKDYGYTF
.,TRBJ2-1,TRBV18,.,TGTGCCAGCTCGGCCAGGACTAAAGACAATGAGCAGTTCTTC,CASSARTKDNEQFF
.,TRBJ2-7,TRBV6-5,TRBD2,TGTGCCAGTAGGCTAGCGGGGGATTACGAGCAGTACTTC,CASRLAGDYEQYF
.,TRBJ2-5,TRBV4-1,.,TGCGCCAGCAGCCAAGTCCCCACCTCCGACCAAGAGACCCAGTACTTC,CASSQVPTSDQETQYF
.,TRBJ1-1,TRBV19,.,TGTGCCAGTAGTATCAGTCCTGGAGGGACGGGGAACACTGAAGCTTTCTTT,CASSISPGGTGNTEAFF
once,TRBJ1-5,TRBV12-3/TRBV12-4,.,TGTGCCAGCAGTTTTGGCAGCAATCAGCCCCAGCATTTT,CASSFGSNQPQHF
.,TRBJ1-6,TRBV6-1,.,TGTGCCAGCAGTGAAGTAGAGGGTTCACCCCTCCACTTT,CASSEVEGSPLHF
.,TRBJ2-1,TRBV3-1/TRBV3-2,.,TGTGCCAGCAGCCAAGGAACAGGTTCTCTCAATGAGCAGTTCTTC,CASSQGTGSLNEQFF
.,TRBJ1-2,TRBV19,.,TGTGCCAGTCACAGGGCCTATGGCTACACCTTC,CASHRAYGYTF